These T cell receptor beta chains were read from a single sample in a study of blood T cells in healthy people across ages. TCRdb analysed the 5' RACE reads with MiXCR anew, one entry per CDR3 protein. This table holds hundreds of thousands of distinct CDR3 sequences, about three fifths found once. Sequences were obtained from blood. The receptors here all came from a man younger than 40 in good health. Each CDR3 is given with its conserved first and last residue. The order of the fields is CDR3 length, V gene, D gene, clone size, J gene, CDR3 protein, CDR3 DNA. The D gene is left open where the match is weak. Clone size appears in some rows only: once, few, many, or a class for an expanded clone.

>14|TRBV29-1|.|.|TRBJ2-3
CSVTTGAPGDTQYF
TGCAGCGTGACAACCGGGGCGCCGGGAGATACGCAGTATTTT
>13|TRBV20-1|.|.|TRBJ1-4
CSAVSRVDEKLFF
TGCAGTGCTGTAAGCCGGGTTGATGAAAAACTGTTTTTT
>12|TRBV20-1|.|.|TRBJ1-1
CSARVGGQGAFF
TGCAGTGCTAGAGTGGGGGGGCAGGGAGCTTTCTTT
>14|TRBV4-1|.|.|TRBJ1-2
CASSQSEANYGYTF
TGCGCCAGCAGCCAATCTGAAGCGAACTATGGCTACACCTTC
>13|TRBV9|.|.|TRBJ2-5
CASSVHYQETQYF
TGTGCCAGCAGCGTCCACTACCAAGAGACCCAGTACTTC
>11|TRBV20-1|.|.|TRBJ2-5
CSAEDQETQYF
TGCAGTGCAGAGGACCAAGAGACCCAGTACTTC
>15|TRBV5-6|.|few|TRBJ2-6
CASSSAQAWANVLTF
TGTGCCAGCAGCTCAGCACAGGCCTGGGCCAACGTCCTGACTTTC
>14|TRBV6-6|TRBD2|.|TRBJ2-1
CASRGSGRGGEQFF
TGTGCCAGCCGAGGGAGCGGGAGAGGGGGTGAGCAGTTCTTC
>13|TRBV2|.|.|TRBJ1-5
CATELDGNQPQHF
TGTGCCACCGAGCTCGATGGCAATCAGCCCCAGCATTTT
>13|TRBV9|.|.|TRBJ2-3
CASNLDSTDTQYF
TGTGCCAGCAACCTCGATAGCACAGATACGCAGTATTTT
>14|TRBV2|.|.|TRBJ2-7
CASSSRTASYEQYF
TGTGCCAGCAGTTCAAGGACAGCCTCCTACGAGCAGTACTTC
>14|TRBV12-3/TRBV12-4|.|once|TRBJ2-7
CASSSALGVHEQYF
TGTGCCAGCAGTTCGGCCTTAGGGGTCCACGAGCAGTACTTC
>13|TRBV7-2|.|.|TRBJ1-2
CASSFGISRFYTF
TGTGCCAGCAGCTTTGGGATAAGCCGTTTCTACACCTTC
>14|TRBV9|TRBD2|few|TRBJ2-1
CASSVWTSGSEQFF
TGTGCCAGCAGCGTATGGACTAGCGGGAGTGAGCAGTTCTTC
>15|TRBV25-1|.|.|TRBJ2-1
CASSEYGTQVNEQFF
TGTGCCAGCAGTGAATATGGGACTCAGGTGAATGAGCAGTTCTTC
>14|TRBV29-1|TRBD2|.|TRBJ2-7
CSAATSASSYEQYF
TGCAGCGCAGCGACTAGCGCTTCCTCCTACGAGCAGTACTTC
>16|TRBV12-3/TRBV12-4|.|few|TRBJ1-2
CASSLLAGSPVSGYTF
TGTGCCAGCAGTTTATTGGCAGGGTCCCCCGTATCCGGCTACACCTTC
>13|TRBV29-1|.|.|TRBJ2-6
CSVSLPGANVLTF
TGCAGCGTGTCCCTTCCTGGGGCCAACGTCCTGACTTTC
>18|TRBV18|.|.|TRBJ2-1
CASSVPVASVPRYNEQFF
TGTGCCAGCTCAGTGCCGGTCGCTAGCGTACCACGATACAATGAGCAGTTCTTC
>13|TRBV3-1|.|.|TRBJ1-2
CASSQGTAVGYTF
TGTGCCAGCAGCCAAGGGACCGCGGTTGGCTACACCTTC
>11|TRBV2|.|.|TRBJ1-1
CASAGGTEAFF
TGTGCCAGCGCGGGGGGCACTGAAGCTTTCTTT
>14|TRBV9|.|few|TRBJ2-7
CASSVLASSYEQYF
TGTGCCAGCAGCGTACTAGCGTCTTCCTACGAGCAGTACTTC
>13|TRBV2|.|.|TRBJ2-5
CASSAEGIETQYF
TGTGCCAGCAGTGCGGAGGGGATAGAGACCCAGTACTTC
>16|TRBV4-2|.|.|TRBJ1-6
CASSQIPGLSNSPLHF
TGTGCCAGCAGCCAAATCCCTGGTTTGAGCAATTCACCCCTCCACTTT
>16|TRBV6-6|.|.|TRBJ2-4
CASSYSAGGGENIQYF
TGTGCCAGCAGTTACTCAGCAGGCGGAGGGGAAAACATTCAGTACTTC
>15|TRBV12-3/TRBV12-4|TRBD1|.|TRBJ1-2
CASSEQGQGIVGYTF
TGTGCCAGCAGTGAACAAGGACAGGGAATTGTTGGCTACACCTTC
>13|TRBV14|.|few|TRBJ1-2
CASSNGQNYGYTF
TGTGCCAGCAGCAATGGACAAAACTATGGCTACACCTTC
>13|TRBV2|.|.|TRBJ2-5
CASSVGLVATQYF
TGTGCCAGCAGTGTGGGACTCGTGGCGACCCAGTACTTC
>12|TRBV6-2/TRBV6-3|.|few|TRBJ2-1
CASSPLMGEQFF
TGTGCCAGCAGTCCACTCATGGGGGAGCAGTTCTTC
>17|TRBV6-5|TRBD1|.|TRBJ2-7
CASSYSSGTGSSYEQYF
TGTGCCAGCAGTTACTCGAGTGGGACAGGGAGCTCCTACGAGCAGTACTTC
>13|TRBV2|.|.|TRBJ1-6
CATGASRNSPLHF
TGTGCCACCGGGGCGTCGCGGAATTCACCCCTCCACTTT
>15|TRBV3-1|TRBD2|once|TRBJ2-7
CASSQPGLGFNEQYF
TGTGCCAGCAGCCAGCCGGGACTAGGTTTCAACGAGCAGTACTTC
>15|TRBV7-2|.|.|TRBJ2-5
CASSQRYSARLERYF
TGTGCCAGCAGCCAGCGGTACTCCGCTAGATTGGAGCGGTACTTC
>14|TRBV4-3|.|many|TRBJ2-5
CASSQDDGTGAQYF
TGCGCCAGCAGCCAAGACGACGGAACGGGGGCCCAGTACTTC
>12|TRBV29-1|.|.|TRBJ1-1
CSVEKVLPGAFF
TGCAGCGTTGAGAAGGTCCTGCCCGGGGCTTTCTTT
>14|TRBV20-1|.|.|TRBJ2-7
CSARKGARAYEQYF
TGCAGTGCCCGCAAAGGGGCTCGGGCCTACGAGCAGTACTTC
>13|TRBV20-1|.|.|TRBJ2-5
CSARANRAVTQYF
TGCAGTGCTAGGGCAAACAGGGCCGTGACCCAGTACTTC
>13|TRBV12-5|.|.|TRBJ1-1
CASGFGENAEAFF
TGTGCTAGTGGATTTGGCGAGAACGCTGAAGCTTTCTTT